The clone carrying this T cell receptor (beta chain) occurred many times. These data come from a study of Graves' ophthalmopathy and Graves' hyperthyroidism. Trimming cost V 0 bases and J 7 bases, with 9 bases left between them. The CDR3 runs 13 residues. The germline V gene has CDR1 SGHTA and CDR2 FQGTGA. The TCR beta CDR3 regions underwent amplification from RNA transcripts. HTBI primers were used in a first-round RT-PCR, which preceded a second-round multiplex PCR. TCRdb re-called the multiplex PCR reads through MiXCR, storing one row per CDR3 protein. This table has under 350,000 distinct CDR3 sequences, 17% appearing once.

The source material was peripheral blood. This TCR derives from an adult man with Graves' ophthalmopathy. J is TRBJ1-1 and V is TRBV7-3; D unclear. The CDR3 sequence: CASSLTGSGEAFF. Here the CDR3 DNA reads TGTGCCAGCAGCTTAACTGGTTCAGGTGAAGCTTTCTTT.